Below, 17 T cell receptor beta chains from the same sample are listed, as sequenced in a study of graft-versus-host responses after intestinal transplantation. Investigators plated approximately 200,000 CFSE-labeled responder cells together with approximately 200,000 irradiated stimulator cells labeled with violet dye. Sequenced by immunoSEQ multiplex PCR; TCRdb stores in-frame clones only, minus some. The sample has more than 9,500 clones, 29% seen once; the top ten hold 6.2%. This material consisted of alloreactive CD8+ T cells from a mixed lymphocyte reaction culture, taken before intestinal transplant. Subset: CFSE-low proliferating T cells sorted from roughly six-day pre-transplant mixed lymphocyte reaction (GvH or HvG direction). These receptors were taken from a human patient who received an intestinal transplant.

This clone showed up just a few times. This chain joins TRBV27 and TRBJ2-1; possibly TRBD2 for D (6 bases). The CDR3 loop spans 13 amino acids. The V and J ends lost 3 bases and 9 bases respectively, with 12 bases between them. The germline V gene has CDR1 MNHEY and CDR2 SMNVEV (reference sequence). CDR3 sequence reads: CASSLASVGEQFF. CDR3 coding DNA: TGTGCCAGCAGTTTGGCTAGCGTTGGTGAGCAGTTCTTC.

J is TRBJ2-3 and V is TRBV15; TRBD1 matches at 7 bases. CDR1 is LNHNV and CDR2 is YYDKDF in the germline V gene (reference sequence). V dropped 0 bases and J dropped 3; count of bases not matched to a gene: 12. There are 18 residues in the CDR3. The CDR3 nucleotides read TGTGCCACCAGCAGAGAAAGAGGGGGCGGACTCAGGACAGATACGCAGTATTTT. It yields the protein CATSRERGGGLRTDTQYF.

Only a few counts were recorded for this clone. The chain has TRBV6-5 and TRBJ2-7; TRBD1 is a possible D gene (6 bases). Deletions cut 4 bases from V and 3 bases from J, with 16 bases between. CDR1 is MNHEY and CDR2 is SVGAGI in the germline V gene. This CDR3 contains 15 residues. DNA of the CDR3: TGTGCCAGCAGTTTGACCGGGACACCCGGCTACGAGCAGTACTTC. Residues: CASSLTGTPGYEQYF.

The J gene is TRBJ2-7, the V gene TRBV11-1; TRBD1 matches 11 bases. CDR1 and CDR2 (germline): SGHAT, FQDESV (reference sequence). The CDR3 sequence is 14 residues long. The V gene end was trimmed by 5 bases and the J gene end by 4 bases; junction bases not matched to a gene: 4. The CDR3 bases are TGTGCCAGCAGCATCGGGACAGGGGGTTACGAGCAGTACTTC. Its protein is CASSIGTGGYEQYF.

The V call is TRBV11-2, the J call TRBJ2-7; a weak D match, TRBD1 (6 bases). Germline assignment: CDR1 SGHAT and CDR2 FQNNGV. The CDR3 has 14 residues. V was cut by 4 bases and J by 4 bases, with 14 bases left in between. In DNA form, the CDR3 reads TGTGCCAGCAGCTCTTGGACAGAACCGTACGAGCAGTACTTC. Translation gives CASSSWTEPYEQYF.

This clone was counted between two and nine times. The CDR3 DNA is TGTGCCAGCTCACCGACAGGGGCCTTCGTTACCGGGGAGCTGTTTTTT. It codes for CASSPTGAFVTGELFF. The rearrangement links TRBV18 to TRBJ2-2, with 8 nucleotides matching TRBD1. Trimming cost V 3 bases and J 5 bases; bases outside gene matches: 8. Germline lookup yields CDR1 KGHSH and CDR2 LQKENI. The CDR3 extends over 16 amino acids.

This clone appeared a few times. This chain links TRBV27 with TRBJ1-1; D is possibly TRBD1 (5 bases). V lost 3 bases to trimming and J lost 4 bases, with 9 bases between them. The germline gives CDR1 MNHEY, CDR2 SMNVEV (reference sequence). The CDR3 is 13 residues long. The CDR3 DNA follows: TGTGCCAGCAGTTTTGGGACTGGCACTGAAGCTTTCTTT. Encoded protein: CASSFGTGTEAFF.

The chain links TRBV27 to TRBJ1-2; 10 bases are shared with TRBD1. Germline trimming cut 1 base from V and 3 bases from J; bases unmatched to any gene: 8. The CDR3 spans 17 residues. Germline V gene data show CDR1 as MNHEY and CDR2 as SMNVEV (reference sequence). The CDR3 nucleotides read TGTGCCAGCAGTTTATTGGGACAGGGGAGGTTCCACTATGGCTACACCTTC. Residues: CASSLLGQGRFHYGYTF.

The chain has TRBV27 and TRBJ1-5; no clear D gene. This CDR3 contains 13 residues. The germline V and J ends were trimmed by 3 bases and 5 bases, with 8 bases remaining between them. Germline CDR1 MNHEY, CDR2 SMNVEV (reference sequence). This CDR3 is CASSLGKYQPQHF. As DNA, the CDR3 is TGTGCCAGCAGTTTGGGCAAGTATCAGCCCCAGCATTTT.

The CDR3 spells CASSEGGGFWQFF. CDR3 in DNA: TGTGCCAGCAGTGAAGGGGGGGGGTTTTGGCAGTTCTTC. The chain joins TRBV6-5 to TRBJ2-1, with D maybe TRBD2 (7 bases). Between the trimmed V and J ends, which lost 5 bases and 12 bases, there was a span of 17 bases. Germline values: CDR1 MNHEY, CDR2 SVGAGI. The CDR3 spans 13 residues.

V is TRBV7-6 and J is TRBJ2-3, with D tentatively TRBD1 (6 bases). The CDR3 has 12 amino acids. Germline loops: CDR1 SGHVS, CDR2 FNYEAQ. Trimming removed 5 bases at V and 5 bases at J, with 8 bases between. The CDR3 here is CASSQGGDTQYF. CDR3 coding DNA: TGTGCCAGCAGCCAAGGGGGAGATACGCAGTATTTT.

The chain combines TRBV6-1 with TRBJ2-7; weak D call: TRBD1 (5 bases). Looked up from germline, CDR1 is MNHNS and CDR2 is SASEGT. The CDR3 runs to 13 residues. Trimming cost V 8 bases and J 3 bases, with 14 bases left between them. In nucleotides, the CDR3 is TGTGCCAGCTCTTTGGGGCAGAACTACGAGCAGTACTTC. It translates to CASSLGQNYEQYF.

The gene calls are TRBV7-9 and TRBJ1-2; no definite D call. CDR1 and CDR2 from the germline V gene are SEHNR and FQNEAQ (reference sequence). V lost 7 bases to trimming and J lost 4 bases, with 7 bases between them. CDR3 size: 11 residues. The CDR3 DNA sequence: TGTGCCAGCACGGCGGGCTATGGCTACACCTTC. Its translation: CASTAGYGYTF.

The V call is TRBV29-1, the J call TRBJ1-2; D unclear. V was shortened by 5 bases and J by 7 bases, with 23 bases between the two germline ends. CDR3 length: 15 amino acids. The germline gives CDR1 SQVTM, CDR2 ANQGSEA. The CDR3 sequence: CSVIQDFGTYGGYTF. In DNA form, the CDR3 reads TGCAGCGTTATCCAGGACTTTGGTACCTACGGTGGCTACACCTTC. The variable domain in full, with the rest retrieved from reference TRBV29-1 and TRBJ1-2, is SAVISQKPSRDICQRGTSLTIQCQVDSQVTMMFWYRQQPGQSLTLIATANQGSEATYESGFVIDKFPISRPNLTFSTLTVSNMSPEDSSIYLCSVIQDFGTYGGYTFGSGTRLTVV.

J is TRBJ2-5 and V is TRBV7-9, with 8 bases aligning to TRBD2. The CDR3 runs 14 residues. Germline V CDR1 and CDR2: SEHNR, FQNEAQ (reference sequence). The V segment lost 5 bases and the J segment 1 base; nucleotides outside the gene matches: 3. The CDR3 sequence: CASSPSGGQETQYF. Here the CDR3 DNA reads TGTGCCAGCAGCCCCAGCGGGGGCCAAGAGACCCAGTACTTC.

This clone has only a few counts. The gene calls are TRBV6-5 and TRBJ1-1; the match to TRBD1 covers 7 bases. The V gene end was trimmed by 2 bases and the J gene end by 8 bases; junction bases not matched to a gene: 2. Germline V lookup: CDR1 MNHEY, CDR2 SVGAGI. This CDR3 comprises 12 residues. Here the CDR3 reads CASSYGRGEAFF. Written as DNA, the CDR3 is TGTGCCAGCAGTTACGGCAGGGGGGAAGCTTTCTTT.

This chain links TRBV13 with TRBJ2-7, with D possibly matching TRBD2 (6 bases). V shed 4 bases and J shed 7 bases, with 11 bases lying between them. The germline CDR1 and CDR2 sequences are PRHDT and FYEKMQ (reference sequence). The CDR3 loop spans 12 amino acids. Here the CDR3 DNA reads TGTGCCAGCAGCTCGGGGGAATGGGAGCAGTACTTC. Translation: CASSSGEWEQYF. Full variable domain (missing parts from reference TRBV13 and TRBJ2-7): AAGVIQSPRHLIKEKRETATLKCYPIPRHDTVYWYQQGPGQDPQFLISFYEKMQSDKGSIPDRFSAQQFSDYHSELNMSSLELGDSALYFCASSSGEWEQYFGPGTRLTVT.